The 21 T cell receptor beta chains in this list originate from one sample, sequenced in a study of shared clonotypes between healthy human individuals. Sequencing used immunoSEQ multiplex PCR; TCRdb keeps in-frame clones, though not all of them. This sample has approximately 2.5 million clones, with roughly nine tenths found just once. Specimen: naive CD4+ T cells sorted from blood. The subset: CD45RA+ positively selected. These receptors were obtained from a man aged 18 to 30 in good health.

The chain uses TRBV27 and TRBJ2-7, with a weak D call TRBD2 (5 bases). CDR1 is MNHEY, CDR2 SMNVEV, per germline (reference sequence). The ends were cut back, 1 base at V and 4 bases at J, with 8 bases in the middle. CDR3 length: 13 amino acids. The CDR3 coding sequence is TGTGCCAGCAGTTTATGGACTGGGTACGAGCAGTACTTC. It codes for CASSLWTGYEQYF.

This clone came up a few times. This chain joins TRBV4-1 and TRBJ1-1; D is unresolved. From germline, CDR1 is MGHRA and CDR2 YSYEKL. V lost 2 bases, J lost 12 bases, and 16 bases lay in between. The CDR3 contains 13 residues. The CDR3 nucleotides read TGCGCCAGCAGCCAATTGGCAGGTACTGGGACTTTCTTT. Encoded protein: CASSQLAGTGTFF.

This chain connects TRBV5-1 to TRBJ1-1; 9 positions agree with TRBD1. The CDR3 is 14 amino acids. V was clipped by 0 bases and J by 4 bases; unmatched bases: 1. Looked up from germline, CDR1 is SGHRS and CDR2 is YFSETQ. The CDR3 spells CASSLGQGVTEAFF. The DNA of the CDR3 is TGCGCCAGCAGCTTGGGACAGGGGGTCACTGAAGCTTTCTTT.

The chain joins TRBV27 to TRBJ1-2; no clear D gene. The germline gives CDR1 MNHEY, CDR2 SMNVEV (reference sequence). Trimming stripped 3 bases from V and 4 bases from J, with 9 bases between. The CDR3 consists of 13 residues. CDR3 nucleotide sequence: TGTGCCAGCAGTTTGGAAGGCCGCTATGGCTACACCTTC. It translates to CASSLEGRYGYTF.

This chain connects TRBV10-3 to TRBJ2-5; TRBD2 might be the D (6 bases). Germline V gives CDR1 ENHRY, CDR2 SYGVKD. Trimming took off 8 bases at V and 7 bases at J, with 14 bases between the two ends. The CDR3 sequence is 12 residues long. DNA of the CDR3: TGTGCCATCCAGGAGGGAATCGGGACCCAGTACTTC. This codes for CAIQEGIGTQYF.

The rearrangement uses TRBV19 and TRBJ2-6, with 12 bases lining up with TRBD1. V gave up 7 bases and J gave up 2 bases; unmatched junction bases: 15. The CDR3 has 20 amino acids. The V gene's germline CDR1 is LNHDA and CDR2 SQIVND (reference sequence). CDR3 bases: TGTGCCAGTAACAAACACCGATCCGGGACAGGGGGCGCTGGGGCCAACGTCCTGACTTTC. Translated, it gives CASNKHRSGTGGAGANVLTF.

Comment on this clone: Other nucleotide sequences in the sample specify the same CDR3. The CDR3 nucleotides read TGTGCCAGCAGTTCCTCGGGAGCGGGCACAGATACGCAGTATTTT. Translating gives CASSSSGAGTDTQYF. The V and J genes are TRBV28 and TRBJ2-3, with D possibly being TRBD2 (6 bases). Germline V gene sequence: CDR1 MDHEN, CDR2 SYDVKM. The CDR3 is 15 residues long. The V end was cut by 4 bases, the J end by 1 base, with 12 bases between.

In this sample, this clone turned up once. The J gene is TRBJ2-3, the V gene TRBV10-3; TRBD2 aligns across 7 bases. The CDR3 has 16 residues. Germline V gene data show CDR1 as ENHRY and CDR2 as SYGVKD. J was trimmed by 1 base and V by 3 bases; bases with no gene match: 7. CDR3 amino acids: CAISDNWAGGTDTQYF. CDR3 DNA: TGTGCCATCAGTGACAACTGGGCGGGGGGCACAGATACGCAGTATTTT.

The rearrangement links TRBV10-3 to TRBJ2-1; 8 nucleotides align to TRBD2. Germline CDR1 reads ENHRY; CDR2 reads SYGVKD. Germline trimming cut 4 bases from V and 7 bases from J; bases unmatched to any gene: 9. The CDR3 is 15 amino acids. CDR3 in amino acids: CAISGSGTRRNEQFF. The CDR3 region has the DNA TGTGCCATCAGTGGATCCGGGACTAGAAGAAATGAGCAGTTCTTC.

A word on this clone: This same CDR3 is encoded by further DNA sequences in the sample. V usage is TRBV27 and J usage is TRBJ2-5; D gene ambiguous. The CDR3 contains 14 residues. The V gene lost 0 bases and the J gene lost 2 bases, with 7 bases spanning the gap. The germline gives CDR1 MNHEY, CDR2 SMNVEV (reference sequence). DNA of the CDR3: TGTGCCAGCAGTTTATCGGTGGCGCAAGAGACCCAGTACTTC. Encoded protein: CASSLSVAQETQYF.

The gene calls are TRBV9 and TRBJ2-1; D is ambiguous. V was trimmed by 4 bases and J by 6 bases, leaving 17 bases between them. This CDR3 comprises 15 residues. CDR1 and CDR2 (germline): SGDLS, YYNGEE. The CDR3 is CASSSIWGNRNEQFF. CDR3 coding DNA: TGTGCCAGCAGCTCAATATGGGGAAACCGCAATGAGCAGTTCTTC.

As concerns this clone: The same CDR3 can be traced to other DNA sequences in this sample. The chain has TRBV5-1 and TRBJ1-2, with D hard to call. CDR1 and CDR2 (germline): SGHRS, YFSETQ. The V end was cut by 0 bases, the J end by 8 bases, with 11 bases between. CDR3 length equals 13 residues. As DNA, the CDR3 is TGCGCCAGCAGCTTGGCCGAGGGTTACGGCTACACCTTC. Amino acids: CASSLAEGYGYTF. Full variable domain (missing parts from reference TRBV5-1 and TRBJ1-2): KAGVTQTPRYLIKTRGQQVTLSCSPISGHRSVSWYQQTPGQGLQFLFEYFSETQRNKGNFPGRFSGRQFSNSRSEMNVSTLELGDSALYLCASSLAEGYGYTFGSGTRLTVV.

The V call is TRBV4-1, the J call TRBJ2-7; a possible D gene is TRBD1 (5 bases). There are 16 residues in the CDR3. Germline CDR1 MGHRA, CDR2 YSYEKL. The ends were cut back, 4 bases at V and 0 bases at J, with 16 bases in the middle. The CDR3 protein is CASSRIGEKPSYEQYF. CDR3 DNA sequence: TGCGCCAGCAGCCGTATAGGGGAAAAACCCTCCTACGAGCAGTACTTC.

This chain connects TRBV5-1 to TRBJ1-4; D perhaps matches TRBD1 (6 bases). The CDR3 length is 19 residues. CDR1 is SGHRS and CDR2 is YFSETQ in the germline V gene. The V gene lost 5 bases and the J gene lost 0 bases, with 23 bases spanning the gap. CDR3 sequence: CASSVDTRGAFSTNEKLFF. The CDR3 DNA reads TGCGCCAGCAGTGTGGATACGAGGGGGGCATTCTCAACTAATGAAAAACTGTTTTTT.

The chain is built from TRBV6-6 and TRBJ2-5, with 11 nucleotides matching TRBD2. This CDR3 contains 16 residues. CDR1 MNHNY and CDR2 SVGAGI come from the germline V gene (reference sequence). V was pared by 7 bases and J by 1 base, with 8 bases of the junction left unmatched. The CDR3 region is CASTSRLAGSQETQYF. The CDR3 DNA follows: TGTGCCAGCACCTCCCGACTAGCGGGGAGCCAAGAGACCCAGTACTTC.

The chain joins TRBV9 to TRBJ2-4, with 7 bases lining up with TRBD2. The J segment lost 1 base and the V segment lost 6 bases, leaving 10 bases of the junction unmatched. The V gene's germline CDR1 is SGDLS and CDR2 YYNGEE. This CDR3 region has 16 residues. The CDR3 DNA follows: TGTGCCAGCACCCCGGGGGAGGGGAGGGCCAAAAACATTCAGTACTTC. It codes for CASTPGEGRAKNIQYF.

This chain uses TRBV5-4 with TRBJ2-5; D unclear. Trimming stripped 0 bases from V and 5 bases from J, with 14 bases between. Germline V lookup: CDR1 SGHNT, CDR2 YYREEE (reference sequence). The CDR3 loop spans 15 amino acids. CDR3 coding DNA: TGTGCCAGCAGCTTGGACGTTACCTCGCAGGAGACCCAGTACTTC. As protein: CASSLDVTSQETQYF.

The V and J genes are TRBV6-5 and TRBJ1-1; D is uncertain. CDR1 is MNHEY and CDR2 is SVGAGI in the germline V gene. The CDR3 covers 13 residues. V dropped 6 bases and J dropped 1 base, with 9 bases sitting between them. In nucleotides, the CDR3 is TGTGCCAGCAGGTCTACATGGAACACTGAAGCTTTCTTT. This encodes CASRSTWNTEAFF.

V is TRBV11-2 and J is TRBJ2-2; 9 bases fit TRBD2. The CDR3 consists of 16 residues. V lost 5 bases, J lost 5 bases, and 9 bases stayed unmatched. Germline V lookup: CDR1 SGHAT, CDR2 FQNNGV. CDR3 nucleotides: TGTGCCAGCAGCCCCATCCGACTAGCGGTTACCGGGGAGCTGTTTTTT. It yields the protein CASSPIRLAVTGELFF.

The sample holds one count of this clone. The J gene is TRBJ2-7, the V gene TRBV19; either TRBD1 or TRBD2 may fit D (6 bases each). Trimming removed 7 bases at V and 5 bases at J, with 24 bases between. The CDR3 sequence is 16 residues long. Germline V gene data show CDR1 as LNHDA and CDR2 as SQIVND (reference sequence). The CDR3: CASTPPRQGGGDEQYF. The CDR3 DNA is TGTGCCAGTACCCCTCCCCGCCAAGGGGGAGGAGACGAGCAGTACTTC.

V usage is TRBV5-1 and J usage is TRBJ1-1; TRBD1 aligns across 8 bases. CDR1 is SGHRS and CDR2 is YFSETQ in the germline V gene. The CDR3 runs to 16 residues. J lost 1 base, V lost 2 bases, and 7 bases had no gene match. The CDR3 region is CASSFTTGTGNTEAFF. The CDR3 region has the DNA TGCGCCAGCAGCTTTACAACCGGGACAGGGAACACTGAAGCTTTCTTT.